The clone carrying this TCR beta chain has a count of ten or more. Its antigen is unidentified. These data belong to a study of regulatory T cells in long-lasting Graves disease. Study-level information: Patients with persistent Graves' disease had over 5 years of antithyroid drugs and persistent TSH receptor antibodies. General observations from the study: Persistent Graves' patients had lower TCR diversity than newly diagnosed ones. TRBV28, TRBJ1-2 and TRBJ2-5 were segments that persistent disease favored.

As for time point: persistent/refractory GD, antithyroid drugs over 5 years with positive TRAb. PBMCs were the source of the RNA used for TCR sequencing. Combining iRepertoire HTBI primers with Arm-PCR of CDR3 regions, the authors built TCR beta libraries. TCRdb analysed the multiplex PCR reads with MiXCR anew, one entry per CDR3 protein. The sample contains a few hundred thousand distinct CDR3 sequences, 20% to 25% of which appear only once. Germline CDR1 SNHLY, CDR2 FYNNEI. The V end was cut by 4 bases, the J end by 1 base, with 7 bases between. This CDR3 has 13 residues. The sequence was obtained from a female donor with Graves disease. The J gene is TRBJ2-5, the V gene TRBV2; D not certain. Sequenced here: peripheral blood mononuclear cells (PBMCs), sampled when the disease was refractory, from a patient treated with antithyroid drugs. The CDR3 reads CASSGEAQETQYF. DNA of the CDR3: TGTGCCAGCAGTGGTGAGGCCCAAGAGACCCAGTACTTC.